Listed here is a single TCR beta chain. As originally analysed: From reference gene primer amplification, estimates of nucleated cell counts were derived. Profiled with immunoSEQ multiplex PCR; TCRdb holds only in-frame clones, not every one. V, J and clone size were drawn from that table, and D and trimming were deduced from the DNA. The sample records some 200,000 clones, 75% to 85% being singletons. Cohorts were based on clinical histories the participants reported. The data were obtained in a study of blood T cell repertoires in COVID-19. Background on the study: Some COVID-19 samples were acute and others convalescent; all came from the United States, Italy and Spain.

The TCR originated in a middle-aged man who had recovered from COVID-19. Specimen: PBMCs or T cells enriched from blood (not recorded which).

CDR3 coding DNA: TGCAGCGTTGAGGTCACAAACACAGATACGCAGTATTTT. Translated: CSVEVTNTDTQYF. The gene calls are TRBV29-1 and TRBJ2-3; D call uncertain. This CDR3 region has 13 residues. Trimming took 3 bases from V and 2 from J, leaving 9 bases between them. Germline CDR1 reads SQVTM; CDR2 reads ANQGSEA.